This T cell receptor (beta chain) came from a study of T-cell memory formation after mild COVID-19. At the level of the study: Clustering of TCRs was largely donor specific.

Trimming at V came to 0 bases and at J to 3 bases, leaving 5 bases not matched to a gene. There are 15 residues in the CDR3. The germline gives CDR1 DFQATT, CDR2 SNEGSKA (reference sequence). Many counts were recorded for this clonotype. No antigen is known for it. Overall study results and limits: While clones contracting from day 15 to 85 were balanced between CD4 and CD8, later expanders leaned CD4+.

Sample barcodes and UMIs were carried by the TCR alpha and TCR beta cDNA libraries that 5'RACE generated with constant-segment primers. Using its own MiXCR run on the 5' RACE reads, TCRdb lists one record per CDR3 protein. The sample consists of 120,000 to 150,000 distinct CDR3 sequences, about 5.7% of them appearing once. Material: PBMCs or a T cell subset sorted from them (not recorded which). This chain connects TRBV20-1 to TRBJ2-7, with 10 bases identical to TRBD2. The TCR comes from an adult woman who had mild COVID-19 (a few samples of this study predate the infection). Cell type and time point are not known. CDR3 nucleotide sequence: TGCAGTGCTAGAGACCCAGCGGGAGGGCTCTACGAGCAGTACTTC. Its protein product is CSARDPAGGLYEQYF.